The clone carrying this T cell receptor (beta chain) has a count of ten or more. No antigen is known for it. These data are taken from a study of T cells after yellow fever vaccination. Findings and caveats of the study: On re-exposure, the response was weaker but peaked faster, at day 5 versus 15.

This CDR3 has 16 residues. V lost 0 bases to trimming and J lost 6 bases, with 15 bases between them. Germline V gene data show CDR1 as LNHNV and CDR2 as YYDKDF (reference sequence). TCRdb processed the 5' RACE reads anew with MiXCR; each CDR3 protein has one entry. The sample lists 230,000 or so distinct CDR3 sequences; 6.7% were seen once. The TCR originated in a man in his thirties or forties who received the YFV17D yellow fever vaccine. The rearrangement uses TRBV15 and TRBJ2-1; possible D gene TRBD2, 6 bases. Sequenced material: CD4+ T cells sorted from PBMCs, taken on the day of the yellow fever booster vaccination. The CDR3 DNA follows: TGTGCCACCAGCAGAGACCGGGGCAGGGAGGCCAATGAGCAGTTCTTC. Its protein product is CATSRDRGREANEQFF.